Listed here are 4 T cell receptor beta chains from one sample, sequenced in a study of blood T cells in healthy people across ages. A sample-barcoded 5' primer and a J-beta primer mix were used in a second PCR of roughly 7 to 12 cycles. TCRdb redid the calling of the 5' RACE reads with MiXCR, one entry per CDR3 protein. Of 600,000 or so distinct CDR3 sequences listed, under 25% are singletons. Material: blood. The source is a man between 65 and 85 years old in good health.

This clonotype was counted only a few times. This chain links TRBV5-1 with TRBJ2-1, with D hard to call. CDR3 length: 14 residues. V was cut by 0 bases and J by 6 bases, with 10 bases left in between. Germline lookup yields CDR1 SGHRS and CDR2 YFSETQ. This CDR3 is CASSLGGMSNEQFF. CDR3 nucleotide sequence: TGCGCCAGCAGCTTGGGGGGAATGAGCAATGAGCAGTTCTTC.

The J gene is TRBJ2-7, the V gene TRBV7-2; 7 bases fit TRBD1. The CDR3 is 14 residues long. Germline V lookup: CDR1 SGHTA, CDR2 FQGNSA. V was clipped by 1 base and J by 3 bases; unmatched bases: 3. The CDR3 sequence: CASSLGTGNYEQYF. The CDR3 DNA reads as TGTGCCAGCAGCTTAGGGACAGGAAACTACGAGCAGTACTTC.

Comment on this clonotype: Given a much more abundant clone one base away, this may be a read error. The chain links TRBV6-5 to TRBJ2-5; no clear D. Judging by the DNA end, TRBJ2-7 fits better; the J call may be wrong. The CDR3 sequence is 14 residues long. CDR1 and CDR2 (germline): MNHEY, SVGAGI. CDR3 DNA: TGTGCCAGCAGTTATTCGGACGAACCCTACGAGCAGTACTTC. Its protein is CASSYSDEPYEQYF.

This clonotype came up many times. The rearrangement uses TRBV5-1 and TRBJ2-5; tentatively, D is TRBD1 (6 bases). The CDR3 consists of 14 residues. V was shortened by 4 bases and J by 2 bases, with 12 bases between the two germline ends. The germline CDR1 and CDR2 sequences are SGHRS and YFSETQ. The CDR3 region is CASSQQGFQETQYF. In nucleotides, the CDR3 is TGCGCCAGCAGCCAACAGGGATTTCAAGAGACCCAGTACTTC.